One and the same sample provided the 20 T cell receptor beta chains below, sequenced in a study of cytomegalovirus exposure and HLA in healthy donors (TCRdb year 2017). The library was made by the immunoSEQ multiplex PCR assay. The multiplex PCR relied on a mix of 60 forward primers for TCR Vbeta segments and 13 reverse primers for TCR Jbeta segments. TCRdb took over this immuneACCESS table, retaining in-frame rearrangements with V and J assigned. Such tables are incomplete; in checked studies, under half of the missing clones stem from an unresolved V gene, and the remainder is unexplained. This sample comprises 180,000 or so clones, more than 75% of them detected only once. The ten top clones hold about 2.5% of the sample. The sequencing input was PBMCs. The receptors shown here come from a woman aged 25 to 39 in good health and CMV-seropositive.

The rearrangement uses TRBV18 and TRBJ2-1; 8 bases fit TRBD1. Germline V gene lookup returns CDR1 KGHSH and CDR2 LQKENI. The CDR3 is made up of 15 amino acids. V shed 1 base and J 6 bases; nucleotides not matched to a gene: 5. This chain's CDR3 is CASSPLNGQGNEQFF. The CDR3 coding sequence is TGTGCCAGCTCACCACTCAATGGACAGGGCAATGAGCAGTTCTTC.

The V call is TRBV5-1, the J call TRBJ2-1; D possibly corresponds to TRBD1 (6 bases). Trimming shortened V by 5 bases and J by 2 bases, and 11 bases separated the two germline ends. Per the germline V gene, CDR1 is SGHRS and CDR2 is YFSETQ. The CDR3 extends over 14 amino acids. The CDR3 coding sequence is TGCGCCAGCAGGCAGGGGAACGCCTACAATGAGCAGTTCTTC. Translating it yields CASRQGNAYNEQFF.

The rearrangement links TRBV5-4 to TRBJ1-1, with D perhaps TRBD1 (5 bases). Trimming cost V 7 bases and J 3 bases, with 13 bases left between them. The CDR3 is made up of 13 amino acids. CDR1 is SGHNT, CDR2 YYREEE, per germline (reference sequence). CDR3 loop: CASFRARDTEAFF. In DNA, the CDR3 is TGTGCCAGCTTCAGGGCCAGAGACACTGAAGCTTTCTTT.

In this sample, this clone turned up a few times. The chain employs TRBV28 and TRBJ2-7, with D possibly being TRBD1 (6 bases). Deletions cut 5 bases from V and 3 bases from J, with 14 bases between. CDR3 length: 14 residues. Germline loops: CDR1 MDHEN, CDR2 SYDVKM. CDR3 DNA: TGTGCCAGCAGTGGATCGGGACACCTCTACGAGCAGTACTTC. Translating it yields CASSGSGHLYEQYF.

J is TRBJ2-7 and V is TRBV10-2; a possible D gene is TRBD1 (5 bases). The V gene's germline CDR1 is WSHSY and CDR2 SAAADI. Trimming took 7 bases from V and 4 from J, leaving 11 bases between them. CDR3 size: 12 residues. CDR3 sequence: CASTGNQYEQYF. The CDR3 DNA follows: TGCGCCAGCACAGGGAATCAATACGAGCAGTACTTC.

The chain couples TRBV6-4 to TRBJ2-3; 13 nucleotides match TRBD2. The germline CDR1 and CDR2 sequences are MRHNA and SNTAGT. The V and J ends lost 5 bases and 0 bases, in that order; junction bases with no gene match: 11. The CDR3 consists of 19 residues. Written as DNA, the CDR3 is TGTGCCAGCAGTCATTTCCGGACTAGCGGGGGACCTAGCACAGATACGCAGTATTTT. Protein product: CASSHFRTSGGPSTDTQYF.

This chain uses TRBV6-5 with TRBJ2-1; weak D call: TRBD1 (6 bases). Trimming shortened V by 6 bases and J by 7 bases, and 19 bases separated the two germline ends. From germline, CDR1 is MNHEY and CDR2 SVGAGI. The CDR3 covers 15 residues. The DNA for the CDR3 is TGTGCCAGCAGCCCTTCGCTTATACAGGGAAATGAGCAGTTCTTC. Translation: CASSPSLIQGNEQFF.

This clone appeared once. The chain employs TRBV15 and TRBJ1-5; D remains unclear. CDR1 and CDR2 from the germline V gene are LNHNV and YYDKDF (reference sequence). The CDR3 is made up of 14 amino acids. Trimming shortened V by 0 bases and J by 7 bases, and 10 bases separated the two germline ends. CDR3 loop: CATSRDRNGQPQHF. The CDR3 DNA sequence: TGTGCCACCAGCAGAGATAGAAACGGGCAGCCCCAGCATTTT.

V usage is TRBV4-2 and J usage is TRBJ2-7, with D maybe TRBD1 (6 bases). Trimming cost V 0 bases and J 5 bases, with 14 bases left between them. There are 15 residues in the CDR3. Germline V CDR1 and CDR2: LGHNA, YNFKEQ. CDR3: CASSQDYQGMNEQYF. The CDR3 DNA reads as TGTGCCAGCAGCCAAGATTATCAGGGGATGAACGAGCAGTACTTC.

V usage is TRBV5-1 and J usage is TRBJ1-4; D is uncertain. The CDR3 sequence is 16 residues long. Germline V gene lookup returns CDR1 SGHRS and CDR2 YFSETQ. V was shortened by 0 bases and J by 2 bases, with 11 bases between the two germline ends. The CDR3 nucleotides are TGCGCCAGCAGCTTGGATGGGAGTCCCACTAATGAAAAACTGTTTTTT. It yields the protein CASSLDGSPTNEKLFF.

The chain carries TRBV7-9 and TRBJ1-2; 9 nucleotides align to TRBD1. The germline V gene has CDR1 SEHNR and CDR2 FQNEAQ (reference sequence). The J segment lost 2 bases and the V segment lost 4 bases, leaving 2 bases of the junction unmatched. This CDR3 contains 14 residues. CDR3 nucleotides: TGTGCCAGCAGCTGGACAGGGGAGAACTATGGCTACACCTTC. Translating it yields CASSWTGENYGYTF.

CDR3 sequence reads: CASSSSGRGQRSPLHF. As DNA, the CDR3 is TGTGCCAGCAGTTCCTCCGGGAGGGGGCAACGATCACCCCTCCACTTT. This chain uses TRBV28 with TRBJ1-6; TRBD1 agrees at 7 bases. Trimming took 4 bases from V and 10 from J; bases not matched to a gene: 13. Per the germline V gene, CDR1 is MDHEN and CDR2 is SYDVKM. This CDR3 has 16 residues.

This clone was recorded once. J is TRBJ2-5 and V is TRBV30; D perhaps matches TRBD2 (6 bases). The germline CDR1 and CDR2 sequences are GTSNPN and SVGIG (reference sequence). V lost 0 bases, J lost 2 bases, and 10 bases lay in between. This CDR3 spans 14 amino acids. This CDR3 is CAWSVSGVQETQYF. DNA of the CDR3: TGTGCCTGGAGTGTATCGGGGGTTCAAGAGACCCAGTACTTC. Based on the CDR3 plus reference TRBV30 and TRBJ2-5, the full variable domain is SQTIHQWPATLVQPVGSPLSLECTVEGTSNPNLYWYRQAAGRGLQLLFYSVGIGQISSEVPQNLSASRPQDRQFILSSKKLLLSDSGFYLCAWSVSGVQETQYFGPGTRLLVL.

This chain links TRBV6-1 with TRBJ2-7; 10 nucleotides line up with TRBD2. The germline gives CDR1 MNHNS, CDR2 SASEGT. Trimming cost V 3 bases and J 6 bases; bases outside gene matches: 11. The CDR3 is made up of 16 amino acids. CDR3: CASSEERAGGPSEQYF. The CDR3 DNA sequence: TGTGCCAGCAGTGAGGAGAGAGCGGGGGGGCCGAGCGAGCAGTACTTC.

The chain carries TRBV11-2 and TRBJ2-7, with D possibly TRBD1 on 5 matching bases. From germline, CDR1 is SGHAT and CDR2 FQNNGV. Trimming removed 1 base from V and 3 bases from J, with 7 bases in between. The CDR3 consists of 13 residues. CDR3 amino acids: CASSLAGIYEQYF. CDR3 sequence (DNA): TGTGCCAGCAGCTTAGCAGGGATCTACGAGCAGTACTTC.

This clone was counted once. The V call is TRBV19, the J call TRBJ1-2; D possibly corresponds to TRBD1 (6 bases). The CDR3 extends over 14 amino acids. Germline loops: CDR1 LNHDA, CDR2 SQIVND (reference sequence). Trimming took off 5 bases at V and 4 bases at J, with 14 bases between the two ends. CDR3 loop: CASSPTAGAYGYTF. The CDR3 DNA is TGTGCCAGTAGTCCGACAGCAGGGGCCTATGGCTACACCTTC.

V and J are TRBV19 and TRBJ2-5, with 10 bases lining up with TRBD2. In germline, CDR1 is LNHDA, CDR2 SQIVND (reference sequence). V shed 5 bases, J shed 5 bases, and the junction held 8 bases outside the gene matches. This CDR3 is built from 15 residues. The CDR3 reads CASSLGLAVGETQYF. The CDR3 nucleotides read TGTGCCAGTAGTCTCGGACTAGCGGTAGGGGAGACCCAGTACTTC.

This clone has only a few counts. CDR3 in amino acids: CASRTSGGGEQYF. In nucleotides, the CDR3 is TGCGCCAGCAGGACTAGCGGGGGCGGTGAGCAGTACTTC. J is TRBJ2-7 and V is TRBV4-1; 12 nucleotides match TRBD2. The CDR3 runs 13 residues. V was pared by 6 bases and J by 7 bases, with 4 bases of the junction left unmatched. Germline V CDR1 and CDR2: MGHRA, YSYEKL.

This clone was counted once. J is TRBJ2-7 and V is TRBV28; D is ambiguous. This CDR3 is built from 12 residues. Germline V CDR1 and CDR2: MDHEN, SYDVKM. V gave up 7 bases and J gave up 3 bases, with 10 bases separating them. The CDR3 loop reads CASTHSRYEQYF. CDR3 DNA sequence: TGTGCCAGCACCCACAGTCGCTACGAGCAGTACTTC.

This clone has more than one count but fewer than ten. This chain joins TRBV6-6 and TRBJ1-4; TRBD1 agrees at 7 bases. Germline CDR1 and CDR2: MNHNY and SVGAGI (reference sequence). V gave up 6 bases and J gave up 4 bases; unmatched junction bases: 11. This CDR3 comprises 16 residues. Written as DNA, the CDR3 is TGTGCCAGCAGCTACGAAGGAGGGGGCTTTAATGAAAAACTGTTTTTT. It specifies CASSYEGGGFNEKLFF.